This TCR beta chain was recorded in a study of cytomegalovirus exposure and HLA in healthy donors. In the study overall: Of 300 to 450 genotyped donors, more than 75% clustered with self-reported Caucasian donors. Points from the study as a whole: The study assumed roughly uniform donor sequencing depth for presence/absence analyses.

It was with 60 Vbeta and 13 Jbeta primers that the PCR ran. Sequencing was performed with immunoSEQ multiplex PCR; in TCRdb, only in-frame clones are kept and a portion is missing. The data hold roughly 140,000 clones, with about 80% observed a single time. The length of the CDR3 is 13 residues. CDR1 and CDR2 from the germline V gene are LGHNA and YNFKEQ. The germline V and J ends were trimmed by 0 bases and 4 bases, with 6 bases remaining between them. As to this clone: Its antigen is not known.

This sequence joins TRBV4-2 and TRBJ1-2; D remains ambiguous. The sequenced material came from PBMCs. This receptor was identified in a male donor in good health and CMV-seronegative. This CDR3 reads CASSQDTSYGYTF. The CDR3 DNA reads TGTGCCAGCAGCCAAGATACTTCCTATGGCTACACCTTC.